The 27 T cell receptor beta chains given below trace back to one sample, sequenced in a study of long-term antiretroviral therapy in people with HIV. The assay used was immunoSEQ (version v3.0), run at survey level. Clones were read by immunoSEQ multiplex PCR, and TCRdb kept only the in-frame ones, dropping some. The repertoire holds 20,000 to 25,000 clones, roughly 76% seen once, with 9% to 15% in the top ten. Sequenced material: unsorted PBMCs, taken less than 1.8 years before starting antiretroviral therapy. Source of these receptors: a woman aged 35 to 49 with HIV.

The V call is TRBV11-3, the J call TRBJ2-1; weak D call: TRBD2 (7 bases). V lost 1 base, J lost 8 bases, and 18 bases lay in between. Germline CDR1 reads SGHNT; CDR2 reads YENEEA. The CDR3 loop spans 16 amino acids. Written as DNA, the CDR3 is TGTGCCAGCAGCTTAGGTGGCGGGGGCGCATTAGATGAGCAGTTCTTC. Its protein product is CASSLGGGGALDEQFF. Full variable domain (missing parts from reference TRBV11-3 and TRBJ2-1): EAGVVQSPRYKIIEKKQPVAFWCNPISGHNTLYWYLQNLGQGPELLIRYENEEAVDDSQLPKDRFSAERLKGVDSTLKIQPAELGDSAVYLCASSLGGGGALDEQFFGPGTRLTVL.

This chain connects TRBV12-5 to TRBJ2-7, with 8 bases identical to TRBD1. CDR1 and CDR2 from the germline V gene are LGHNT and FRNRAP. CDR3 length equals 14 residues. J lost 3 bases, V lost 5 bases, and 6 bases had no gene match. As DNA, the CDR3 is TGTGCTAGTGGTCCGGGCGGACAGGGCTACGAGCAGTACTTC. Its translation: CASGPGGQGYEQYF.

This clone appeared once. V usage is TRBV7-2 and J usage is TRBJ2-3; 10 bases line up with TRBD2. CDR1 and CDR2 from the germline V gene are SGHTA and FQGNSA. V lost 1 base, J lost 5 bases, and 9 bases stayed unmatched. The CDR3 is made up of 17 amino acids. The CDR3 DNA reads TGTGCCAGCAGCTTAGTGGGAGCGGGGGGGCCCGGAGATACGCAGTATTTT. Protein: CASSLVGAGGPGDTQYF.

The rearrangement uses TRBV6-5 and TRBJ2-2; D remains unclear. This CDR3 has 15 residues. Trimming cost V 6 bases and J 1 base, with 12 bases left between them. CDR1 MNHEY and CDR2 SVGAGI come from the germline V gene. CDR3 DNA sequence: TGTGCCAGCAGGCTGACCTATTTGAACACCGGGGAGCTGTTTTTT. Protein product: CASRLTYLNTGELFF.

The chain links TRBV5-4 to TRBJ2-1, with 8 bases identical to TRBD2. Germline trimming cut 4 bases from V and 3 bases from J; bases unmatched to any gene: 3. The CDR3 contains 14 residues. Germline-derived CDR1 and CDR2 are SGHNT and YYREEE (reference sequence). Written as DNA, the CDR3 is TGTGCCAGCAGCAGGGCGGGGGGCTACAATGAGCAGTTCTTC. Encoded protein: CASSRAGGYNEQFF.

The CDR3 DNA reads TGTGCCAGCAGCCAATGGACTAGCGGTTACCAAGAGACCCAGTACTTC. Translating gives CASSQWTSGYQETQYF. This chain connects TRBV5-4 to TRBJ2-5; 10 nucleotides match TRBD2. The germline V gene encodes CDR1 SGHNT and CDR2 YYREEE (reference sequence). This CDR3 is 16 amino acids long. The trim removed 4 bases at V and 0 bases at J, leaving 6 bases unmatched. The variable domain in full, with the rest retrieved from reference TRBV5-4 and TRBJ2-5, is ETGVTQSPTHLIKTRGQQVTLRCSSQSGHNTVSWYQQALGQGPQFIFQYYREEENGRGNFPPRFSGLQFPNYSSELNVNALELDDSALYLCASSQWTSGYQETQYFGPGTRLLVL.

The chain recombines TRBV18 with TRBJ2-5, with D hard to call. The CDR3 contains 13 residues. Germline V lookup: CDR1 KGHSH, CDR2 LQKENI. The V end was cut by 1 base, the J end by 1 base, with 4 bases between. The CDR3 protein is CASSPRAQETQYF. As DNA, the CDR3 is TGTGCCAGCTCACCACGGGCCCAAGAGACCCAGTACTTC.

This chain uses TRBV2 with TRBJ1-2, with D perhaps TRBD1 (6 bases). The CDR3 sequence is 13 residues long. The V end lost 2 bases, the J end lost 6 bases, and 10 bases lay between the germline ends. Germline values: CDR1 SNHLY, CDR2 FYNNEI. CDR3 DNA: TGTGCCAGCAGTGAACAGGGGCACAATGGCTACACCTTC. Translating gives CASSEQGHNGYTF.

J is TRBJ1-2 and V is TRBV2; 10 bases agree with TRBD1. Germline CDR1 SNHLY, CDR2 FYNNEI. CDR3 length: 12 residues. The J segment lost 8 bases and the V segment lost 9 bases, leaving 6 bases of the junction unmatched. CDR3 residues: CASRQGAGGYTF. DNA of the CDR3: TGTGCCAGTAGACAGGGGGCTGGCGGCTACACCTTC. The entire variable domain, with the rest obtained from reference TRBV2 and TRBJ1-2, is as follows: EPEVTQTPSHQVTQMGQEVILRCVPISNHLYFYWYRQILGQKVEFLVSFYNNEISEKSEIFDDQFSVERPDGSNFTLKIRSTKLEDSAMYFCASRQGAGGYTFGSGTRLTVV.

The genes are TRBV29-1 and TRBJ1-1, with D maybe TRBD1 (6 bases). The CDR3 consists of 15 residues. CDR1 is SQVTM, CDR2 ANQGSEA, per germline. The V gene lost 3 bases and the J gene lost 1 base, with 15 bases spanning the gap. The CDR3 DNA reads TGCAGCGTTGATTTCGTGGGGGGCCAGAACACTGAAGCTTTCTTT. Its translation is CSVDFVGGQNTEAFF.

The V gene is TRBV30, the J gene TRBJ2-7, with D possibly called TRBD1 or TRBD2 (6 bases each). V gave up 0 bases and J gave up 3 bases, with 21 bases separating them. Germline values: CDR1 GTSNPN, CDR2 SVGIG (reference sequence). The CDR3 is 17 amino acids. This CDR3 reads CAWSVKGIKGGNYEQYF. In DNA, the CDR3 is TGTGCCTGGAGTGTAAAGGGAATTAAGGGGGGAAACTACGAGCAGTACTTC.

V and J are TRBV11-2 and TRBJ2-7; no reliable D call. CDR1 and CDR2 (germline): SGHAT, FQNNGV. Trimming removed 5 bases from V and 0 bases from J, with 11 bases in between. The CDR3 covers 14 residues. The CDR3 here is CASSATGRSYEQYF. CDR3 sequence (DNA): TGTGCCAGCAGCGCAACGGGCCGCTCCTACGAGCAGTACTTC.

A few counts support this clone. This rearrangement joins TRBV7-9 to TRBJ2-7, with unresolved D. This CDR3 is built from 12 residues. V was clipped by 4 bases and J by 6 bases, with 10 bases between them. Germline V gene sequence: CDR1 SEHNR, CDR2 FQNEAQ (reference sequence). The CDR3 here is CASSSGVAEQYF. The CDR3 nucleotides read TGTGCCAGCAGCTCTGGAGTTGCCGAGCAGTACTTC.

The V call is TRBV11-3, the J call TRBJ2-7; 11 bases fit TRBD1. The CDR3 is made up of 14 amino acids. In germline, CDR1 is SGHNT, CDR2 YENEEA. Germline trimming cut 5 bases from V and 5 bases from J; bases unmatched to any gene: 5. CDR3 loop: CASSPRTGGNEQYF. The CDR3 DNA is TGTGCCAGCAGCCCCCGGACAGGGGGCAACGAGCAGTACTTC.

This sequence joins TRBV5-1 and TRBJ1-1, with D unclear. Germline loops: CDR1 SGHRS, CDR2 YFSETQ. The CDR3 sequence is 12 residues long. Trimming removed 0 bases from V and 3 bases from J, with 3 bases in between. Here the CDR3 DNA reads TGCGCCAGCAGCTTGGGGCACACTGAAGCTTTCTTT. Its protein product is CASSLGHTEAFF.

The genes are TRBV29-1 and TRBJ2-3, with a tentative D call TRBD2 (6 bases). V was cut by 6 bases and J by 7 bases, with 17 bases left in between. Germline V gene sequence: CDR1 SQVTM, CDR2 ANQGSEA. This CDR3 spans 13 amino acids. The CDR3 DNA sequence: TGCAGCGTCCGGGACTGGGGGGAGCATACGCAGTATTTT. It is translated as CSVRDWGEHTQYF.

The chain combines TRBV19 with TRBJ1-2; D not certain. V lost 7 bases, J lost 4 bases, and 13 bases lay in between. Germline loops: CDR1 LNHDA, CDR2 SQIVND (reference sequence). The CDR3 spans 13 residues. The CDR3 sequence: CASNTGFLYGYTF. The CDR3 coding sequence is TGTGCCAGTAATACCGGGTTCCTCTATGGCTACACCTTC.

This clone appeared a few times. The CDR3 spells CASSQEGAGTGYGYTF. Here the CDR3 DNA reads TGTGCCAGCAGCCAGGAAGGTGCCGGGACAGGGTATGGCTACACCTTC. The chain uses TRBV4-2 and TRBJ1-2; 9 bases align to TRBD1. Per the germline V gene, CDR1 is LGHNA and CDR2 is YNFKEQ. The CDR3 is made up of 16 amino acids. The V and J ends lost 3 bases and 5 bases, in that order; junction bases with no gene match: 10.

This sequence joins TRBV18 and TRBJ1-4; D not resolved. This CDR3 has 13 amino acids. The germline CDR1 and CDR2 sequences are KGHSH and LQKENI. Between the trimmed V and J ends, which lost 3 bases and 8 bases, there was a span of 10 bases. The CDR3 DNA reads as TGTGCCAGCTCACCCCCCCCCAGGGAAAAACTGTTTTTT. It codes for CASSPPPREKLFF.

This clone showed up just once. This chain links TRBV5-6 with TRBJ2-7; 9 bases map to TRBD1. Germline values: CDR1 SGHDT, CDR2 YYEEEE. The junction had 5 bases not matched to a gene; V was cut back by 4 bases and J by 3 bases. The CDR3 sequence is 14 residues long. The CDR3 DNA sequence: TGTGCCAGCAGCCGCCGGGACAGGGACTACGAGCAGTACTTC. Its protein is CASSRRDRDYEQYF.

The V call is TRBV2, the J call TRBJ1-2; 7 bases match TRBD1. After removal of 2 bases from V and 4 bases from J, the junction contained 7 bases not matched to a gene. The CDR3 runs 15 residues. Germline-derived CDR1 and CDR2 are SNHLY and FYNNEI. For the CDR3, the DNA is TGTGCCAGCAGTGAATCGTCAGGGGGTGTCTATGGCTACACCTTC. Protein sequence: CASSESSGGVYGYTF.

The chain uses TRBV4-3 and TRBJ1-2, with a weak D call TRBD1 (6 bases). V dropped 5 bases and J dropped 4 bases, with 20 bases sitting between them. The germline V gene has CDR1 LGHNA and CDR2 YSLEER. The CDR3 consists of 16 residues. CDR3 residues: CASSAKGGGGSYGYTF. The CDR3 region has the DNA TGCGCCAGCAGCGCTAAAGGGGGGGGTGGATCCTATGGCTACACCTTC.

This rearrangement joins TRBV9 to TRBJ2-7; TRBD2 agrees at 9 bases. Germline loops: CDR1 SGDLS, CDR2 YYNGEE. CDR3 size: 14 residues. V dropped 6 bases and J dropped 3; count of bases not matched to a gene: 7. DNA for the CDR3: TGTGCCAGCACTTCCGGAGCGGGAGGCTACGAGCAGTACTTC. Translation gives CASTSGAGGYEQYF.

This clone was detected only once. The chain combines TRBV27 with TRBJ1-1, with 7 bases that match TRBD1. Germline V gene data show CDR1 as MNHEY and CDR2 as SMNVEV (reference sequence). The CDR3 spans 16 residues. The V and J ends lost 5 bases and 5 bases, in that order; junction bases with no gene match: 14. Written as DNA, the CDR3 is TGTGCCAGCAGTATCCGGGGCCCAAGGGGGCCAACTGAAGCTTTCTTT. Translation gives CASSIRGPRGPTEAFF.

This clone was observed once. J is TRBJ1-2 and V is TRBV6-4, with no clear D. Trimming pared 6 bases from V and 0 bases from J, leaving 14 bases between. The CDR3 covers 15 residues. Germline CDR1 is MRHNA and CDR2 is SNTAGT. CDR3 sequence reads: CASRARTDSNYGYTF. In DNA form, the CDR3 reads TGTGCCAGCAGAGCCCGGACGGATTCTAACTATGGCTACACCTTC.

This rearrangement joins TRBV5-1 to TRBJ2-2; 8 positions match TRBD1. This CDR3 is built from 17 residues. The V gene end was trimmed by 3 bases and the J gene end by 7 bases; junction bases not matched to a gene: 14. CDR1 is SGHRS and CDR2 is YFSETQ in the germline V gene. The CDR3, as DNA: TGCGCCAGCAGCTCCGGACAGGGTGGAATCTCGTTCGGGGAGCTGTTTTTT. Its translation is CASSSGQGGISFGELFF.

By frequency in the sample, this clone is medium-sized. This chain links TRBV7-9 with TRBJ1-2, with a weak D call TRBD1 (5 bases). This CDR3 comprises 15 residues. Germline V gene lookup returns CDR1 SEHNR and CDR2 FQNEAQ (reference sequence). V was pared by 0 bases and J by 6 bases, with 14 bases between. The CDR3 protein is CASSLAGFRDDGYTF. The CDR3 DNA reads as TGTGCCAGCAGCTTAGCGGGGTTCAGGGATGATGGCTACACCTTC.